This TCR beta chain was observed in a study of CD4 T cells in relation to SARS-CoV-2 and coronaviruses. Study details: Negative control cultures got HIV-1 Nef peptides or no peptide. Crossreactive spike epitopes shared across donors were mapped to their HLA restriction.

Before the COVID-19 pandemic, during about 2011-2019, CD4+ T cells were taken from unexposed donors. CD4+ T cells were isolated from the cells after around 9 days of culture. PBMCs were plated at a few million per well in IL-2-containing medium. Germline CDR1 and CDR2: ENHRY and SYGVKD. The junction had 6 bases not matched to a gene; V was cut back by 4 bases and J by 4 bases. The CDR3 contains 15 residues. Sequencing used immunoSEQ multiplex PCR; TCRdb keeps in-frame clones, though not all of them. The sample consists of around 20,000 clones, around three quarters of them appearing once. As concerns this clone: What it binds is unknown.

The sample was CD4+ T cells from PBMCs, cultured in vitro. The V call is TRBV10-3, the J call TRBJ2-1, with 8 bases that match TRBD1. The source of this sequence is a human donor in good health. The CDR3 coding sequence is TGTGCCATCAGTGCGAAACAGGGGGATTACAATGAGCAGTTCTTC. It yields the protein CAISAKQGDYNEQFF.